One sample yielded the 11 T cell receptor beta chains listed below, sequenced in a study of preoperative IRX-2 immunotherapy in early breast cancer. Treatment of the sample: preoperative locoregional IRX-2 cytokine immunotherapy. The data were produced by immunoSEQ multiplex PCR, yet TCRdb's version contains in-frame clones alone and is incomplete. The sample shows 40,000 to 45,000 clones, about 95% of them seen only once. The starting material was tumor tissue, obtained after IRX-2 immunotherapy. The source is a human donor with breast cancer.

V usage is TRBV11-2 and J usage is TRBJ1-1; D is uncertain. Per germline, CDR1 SGHAT and CDR2 FQNNGV. The CDR3 has 15 amino acids. V was shortened by 3 bases and J by 0 bases, with 11 bases between the two germline ends. CDR3: CASSLPGSMNTEAFF. CDR3 nucleotide sequence: TGTGCCAGCAGCTTGCCGGGGTCCATGAACACTGAAGCTTTCTTT.

The chain couples TRBV19 to TRBJ2-7, with TRBD2 identical over 8 bases. CDR3 length: 13 amino acids. Germline V gene lookup returns CDR1 LNHDA and CDR2 SQIVND (reference sequence). J gave up 5 bases and V 5 bases, and 5 bases lay outside the gene matches. CDR3 amino acids: CASSLGLGDEQYF. Written as DNA, the CDR3 is TGTGCCAGTAGTTTGGGACTAGGGGACGAGCAGTACTTC.

This clone appeared once. This sequence joins TRBV5-4 and TRBJ2-1; D is tentatively TRBD1 or TRBD2 (5 bases each). Germline V CDR1 and CDR2: SGHNT, YYREEE (reference sequence). The ends were cut back, 4 bases at V and 4 bases at J, with 12 bases in the middle. This CDR3 contains 14 residues. This CDR3 reads CASSGGGGYNEQFF. As DNA, the CDR3 is TGTGCCAGCAGCGGTGGGGGTGGGTACAATGAGCAGTTCTTC.

The CDR3 loop reads CASSRGPDETQHF. For the CDR3, the DNA is TGTGCCAGCAGCCGGGGACCTGATGAGACCCAGCATTTT. The V call is TRBV5-6, the J call TRBJ1-5, with D maybe TRBD1 (5 bases). V lost 4 bases to trimming and J lost 11 bases, with 16 bases between them. The CDR3 totals 13 residues. Germline V gene lookup returns CDR1 SGHDT and CDR2 YYEEEE. The whole variable domain, remainder taken from reference TRBV5-6 and TRBJ1-5, is DAGVTQSPTHLIKTRGQQVTLRCSPKSGHDTVSWYQQALGQGPQFIFQYYEEEERQRGNFPDRFSGHQFPNYSSELNVNALLLGDSALYLCASSRGPDETQHFGDGTRLSIL.

The chain employs TRBV9 and TRBJ1-5; D is uncertain. Germline assignment: CDR1 SGDLS and CDR2 YYNGEE. V shed 3 bases and J shed 0 bases, with 13 bases lying between them. This CDR3 has 16 residues. The CDR3 nucleotides read TGTGCCAGCAGCGGGTACGGAAGCGGTAGCAATCAGCCCCAGCATTTT. Translation gives CASSGYGSGSNQPQHF.

This clone was recorded a few times. This chain's CDR3 is CASSLNPVSSPLHF. CDR3 nucleotide sequence: TGTGCCAGCAGCTTAAACCCCGTCTCTTCACCCCTCCACTTT. The J gene is TRBJ1-6, the V gene TRBV7-3; no reliable D call. V lost 1 base to trimming and J lost 9 bases, with 10 bases between them. CDR3 length equals 14 residues. Per germline, CDR1 SGHTA and CDR2 FQGTGA.

This chain links TRBV4-2 with TRBJ2-7; 9 nucleotides match TRBD2. The ends lost 0 bases at V and 7 bases at J; junction bases unmatched: 7. Germline V CDR1 and CDR2: LGHNA, YNFKEQ. The CDR3 is 15 amino acids. CDR3 nucleotide sequence: TGTGCCAGCAGCCAAGAGGCGGGGGGGCCTCGGGAGCAGTACTTC. Translated: CASSQEAGGPREQYF.

In this sample, this clone turned up once. The CDR3 DNA reads as TGTGCCAGTAGCGGCGGGACTCCAGGGAATGAGCAGTTCTTC. Encoded protein: CASSGGTPGNEQFF. V and J are TRBV19 and TRBJ2-1; D is perhaps TRBD2 (6 bases). Germline V gene lookup returns CDR1 LNHDA and CDR2 SQIVND (reference sequence). Trimming took 6 bases from V and 7 from J, leaving 16 bases between them. This CDR3 spans 14 amino acids.

This chain connects TRBV6-1 to TRBJ2-1; D perhaps matches TRBD2 (5 bases). This CDR3 comprises 17 residues. CDR1 and CDR2 (germline): MNHNS, SASEGT. Trimming shortened V by 3 bases and J by 4 bases, and 19 bases separated the two germline ends. This CDR3 is CASSDAGGVKLYNEQFF. As DNA, the CDR3 is TGTGCCAGCAGTGACGCGGGTGGGGTAAAACTGTACAATGAGCAGTTCTTC.

The chain uses TRBV29-1 and TRBJ1-2, with D hard to call. V was shortened by 3 bases and J by 1 base, with 3 bases between the two germline ends. Germline values: CDR1 SQVTM, CDR2 ANQGSEA. CDR3 length: 11 amino acids. The CDR3 coding sequence is TGCAGCGTTGATTATAACTATGGCTACACCTTC. Amino acid sequence: CSVDYNYGYTF.

The chain carries TRBV4-2 and TRBJ2-7; 9 nucleotides agree with TRBD1. Looked up from germline, CDR1 is LGHNA and CDR2 is YNFKEQ. The CDR3 length is 15 residues. Trimming at V came to 1 base and at J to 4 bases, leaving 5 bases not matched to a gene. The CDR3 loop reads CASSQAGTGFYEQYF. CDR3 DNA sequence: TGTGCCAGCAGCCAAGCCGGGACAGGGTTTTACGAGCAGTACTTC.